This T cell receptor beta chain comes out of a study of CD8+CD57+ T cells in acquired aplastic anemia. Looking at the study overall: Sorted CD4+ and CD8+ cells yielded DNA averaging about 3.2 ug.

For CDR3 and TCR beta VDJ profiling, genomic DNA was the template used. TCRdb used MiXCR to reprocess the reads, holding one entry per CDR3 protein. Of about 42,000 distinct CDR3 sequences listed, roughly 65% were seen once; the top ten hold 20% to 30%. This receptor was obtained from a human donor in good health, serving as a control. Specimen: sorted CD4+, CD8+, or CD8+CD57+ T cells (not recorded which) from PBMCs.

The CDR3 DNA reads as TGTGCCATCAGTGAGTTCGAGAGTGAAAAACTGTTTTTT. It is translated as CAISEFESEKLFF. The V and J genes are TRBV10-3 and TRBJ1-4; no definite D call. The germline V gene has CDR1 ENHRY and CDR2 SYGVKD. Trimming took 1 base from V and 7 from J, leaving 7 bases between them. CDR3 length: 13 residues.